The text below deals with one T cell receptor beta chain. The specificity of this receptor is unknown. Base quality data are lacking; no much larger clone is found one base away. The entry originates in a study of T cells in Graves' hyperthyroidism and ophthalmopathy (dated by TCRdb to the late 2010s). For the study in its entirety: To identify TCR V-J signatures that set the groups apart, the researchers used a discovery cohort of about a hundred patients, made up of 40 to 45 with Graves' ophthalmopathy and about 60 with stable Graves' hyperthyroidism. According to the paper, TCR Vbeta CDR3 sequencing was carried out on about 140 peripheral blood samples, which came from 40 to 45 ophthalmopathy, under 80 hyperthyroidism and about 17 progressor patients. Prospective prediction of ophthalmopathy was tested in an independent validation cohort consisting of roughly 20 hyperthyroidism patients and approximately 16 patients who later progressed to ophthalmopathy. The approximately 100 discovery patients were randomly split 7:3 into training and test sets. Following sampling, methimazole starting at 30 mg daily was given to hyperthyroidism patients, and high-dose intravenous methylprednisolone was given to ophthalmopathy patients. The study also compared thyroid tissue and blood T-cell repertoires from more than five Graves' hyperthyroidism patients.

Amplification of TCR beta CDR3 regions was carried out from RNA transcripts. The TCR CDR3 was subjected to a first round of RT-PCR using the HTBI primer set and the Qiagen OneStep RT-PCR kit. Libraries were constructed in a second round of multiplex PCR, after which size selection and purification were performed. Sequencing of the libraries was done on an Illumina HiSeq2000 using paired-end 100 bp reads. In the authors' own workflow: SOAPnuke was used to process the raw data, removing reads that contained adapters or uncalled bases, had a mean Phred below 15, or lacked an exact match to the constant primer or identifier. COPE v1.2.5 was used to merge high-quality paired reads, and clonotypes were defined as unique nucleotide sequences. MiTCR v1.1 was used to align the clonotypes against IMGT TRBV, TRBD and TRBJ reference segments. The analysis included only V-J combinations with a frequency above 0.0001, which together covered over 98% of the repertoires. The TCS score was defined as the ratio of F50 (clonal expansion) to E x V (chaos), calculated using BLOSUM62-based TCRdist between CDR3 peptides within each V-J. Welch's t-statistics and random forest reduced roughly 530 V-J features to fewer than 15, which were used in a naive Bayes classifier (R e1071). The similarity between thyroid and blood repertoires was quantified using the Morisita-Horn index. The public reads were reanalyzed by TCRdb: fastp trimming at Q25, MiXCR alignment, in-frame beta chains only. Duplicate CDR3 protein sequences are folded into a single record with the most common DNA and genes. TCRdb assigned the V and J calls; the authors' analysis was not used. Across this sample there are approximately 500,000 distinct CDR3 sequences, with 35% to 55% seen only once. The top ten clones comprise roughly 7.7% of the sample.

Stable Graves' hyperthyroidism was defined as the absence of progression to ophthalmopathy over 18 months of follow-up. Hyperthyroidism patients were newly diagnosed, with disease duration under 2 months, and aged 18 to 65 years. Exclusion was applied to patients with uncontrolled infections, other autoimmune diseases, pregnancy or lactation. Diagnoses were based on clinical symptoms, serum thyroxine and TRAb, thyroid ultrasound and orbital computed tomography. Trizol reagent was used to extract total RNA, and RNA quality was then checked on an Agilent 2100 Bioanalyzer. Broader findings and caveats from the paper: In validation, progression to ophthalmopathy was predicted by the model with almost 71% sensitivity and approximately 78% specificity, a median of roughly 6.4 months before onset. In cross-validation, a model built on a 13 V-J signature told ophthalmopathy apart from stable hyperthyroidism with about 90% sensitivity and approximately 81% specificity, and in testing the same model reached 80%/75%. No statistical method was used to fix the sample size in advance, and group allocation was not hidden from the investigators. Blood samples also contained most of the expanded thyroid clonotypes (frequency above 0.001), which suggests that blood repertoires may reflect thyroid immune responses.

The CDR3 spans 12 residues, from the cysteine through the phenylalanine. Of the read, only the CDR3 DNA is kept; its 36 bases are in frame from base 1. CDR1 SGHTA and CDR2 FQGNSA were looked up in the germline V gene. V was cut back by 4 bases and J by 14 bases, leaving a gap of 15 bases between them. The TCR comes from a woman aged 18-29 years with Graves' hyperthyroidism. This receptor chain uses TRBV7-2 and TRBJ1-5; confidence is insufficient to name the D gene. The sequencing input was peripheral blood or thyroid tissue (not recorded which). The DNA sequence follows: TGTGCCAGCAGCTCCTTAGTAGCGTACGAGCATTTT. Its translation reads: CASSSLVAYEHF.